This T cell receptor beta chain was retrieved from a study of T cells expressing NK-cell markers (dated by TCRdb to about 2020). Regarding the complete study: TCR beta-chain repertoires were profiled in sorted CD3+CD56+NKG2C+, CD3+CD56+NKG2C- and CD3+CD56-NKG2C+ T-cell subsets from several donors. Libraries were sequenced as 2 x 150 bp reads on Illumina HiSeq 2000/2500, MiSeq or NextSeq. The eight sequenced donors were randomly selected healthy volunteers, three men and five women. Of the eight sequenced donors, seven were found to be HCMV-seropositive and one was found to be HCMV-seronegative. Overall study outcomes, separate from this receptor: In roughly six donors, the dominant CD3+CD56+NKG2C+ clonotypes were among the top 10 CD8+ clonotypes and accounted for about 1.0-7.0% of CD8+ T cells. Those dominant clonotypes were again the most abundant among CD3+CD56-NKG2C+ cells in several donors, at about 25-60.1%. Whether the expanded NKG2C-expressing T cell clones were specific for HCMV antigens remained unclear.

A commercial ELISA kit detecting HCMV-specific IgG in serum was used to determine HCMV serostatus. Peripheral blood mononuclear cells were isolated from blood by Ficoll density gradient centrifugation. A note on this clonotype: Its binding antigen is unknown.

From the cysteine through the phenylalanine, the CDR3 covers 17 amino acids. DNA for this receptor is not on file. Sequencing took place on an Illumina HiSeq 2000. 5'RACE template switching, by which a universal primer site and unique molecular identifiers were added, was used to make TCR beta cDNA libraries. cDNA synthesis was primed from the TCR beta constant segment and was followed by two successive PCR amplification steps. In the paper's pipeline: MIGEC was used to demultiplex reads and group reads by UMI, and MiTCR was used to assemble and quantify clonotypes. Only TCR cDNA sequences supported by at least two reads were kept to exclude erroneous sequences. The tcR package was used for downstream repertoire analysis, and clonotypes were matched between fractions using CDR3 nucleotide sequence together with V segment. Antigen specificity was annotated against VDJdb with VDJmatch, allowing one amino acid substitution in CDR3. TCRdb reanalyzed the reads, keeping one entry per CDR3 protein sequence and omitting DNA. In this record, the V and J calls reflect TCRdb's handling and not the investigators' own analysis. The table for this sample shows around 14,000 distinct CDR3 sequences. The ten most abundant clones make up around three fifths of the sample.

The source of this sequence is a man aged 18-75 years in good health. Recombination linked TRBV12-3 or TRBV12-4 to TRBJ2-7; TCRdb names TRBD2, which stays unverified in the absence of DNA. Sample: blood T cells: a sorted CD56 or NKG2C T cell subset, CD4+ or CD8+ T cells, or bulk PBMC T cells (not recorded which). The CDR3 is CASSLIWTSGKAYEQYF.